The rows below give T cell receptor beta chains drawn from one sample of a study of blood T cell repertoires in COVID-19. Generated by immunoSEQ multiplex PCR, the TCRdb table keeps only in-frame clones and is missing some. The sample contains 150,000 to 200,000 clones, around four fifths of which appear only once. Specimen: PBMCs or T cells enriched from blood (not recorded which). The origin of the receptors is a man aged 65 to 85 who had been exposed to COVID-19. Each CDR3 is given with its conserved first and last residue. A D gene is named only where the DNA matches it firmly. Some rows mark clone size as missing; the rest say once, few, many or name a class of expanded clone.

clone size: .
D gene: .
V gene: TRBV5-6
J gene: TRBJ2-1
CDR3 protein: CASGAPTGSYNEQFF

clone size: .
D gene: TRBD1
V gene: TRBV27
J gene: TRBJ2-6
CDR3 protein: CASSPRDRGFSGANVLTF

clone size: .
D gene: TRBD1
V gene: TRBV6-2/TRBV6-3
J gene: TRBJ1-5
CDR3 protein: CASRPNDRGAQPQHF

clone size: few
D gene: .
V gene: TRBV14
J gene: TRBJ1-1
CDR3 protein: CASRSFSEAFF

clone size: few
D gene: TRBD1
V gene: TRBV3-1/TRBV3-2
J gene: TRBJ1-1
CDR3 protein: CASSQGGQGEAFF

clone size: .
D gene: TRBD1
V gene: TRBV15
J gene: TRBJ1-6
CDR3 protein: CATSSRTGSNSPLHF

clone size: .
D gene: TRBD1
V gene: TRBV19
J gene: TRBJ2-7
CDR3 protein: CASSPDRGKPKQYF

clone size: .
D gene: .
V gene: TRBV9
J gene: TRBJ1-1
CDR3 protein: CASSVVDGGTEAFF

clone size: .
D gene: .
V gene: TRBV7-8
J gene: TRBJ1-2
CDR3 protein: CASSSFEGRNSGYTF

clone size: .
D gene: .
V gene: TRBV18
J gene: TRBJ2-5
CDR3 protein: CASSEREPLQETQYF

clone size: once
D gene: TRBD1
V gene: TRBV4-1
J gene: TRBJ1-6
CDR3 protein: CASSQGQGQHSPLHF

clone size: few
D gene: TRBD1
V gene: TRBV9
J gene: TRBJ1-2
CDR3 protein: CASSSLPTGGYYGYTF

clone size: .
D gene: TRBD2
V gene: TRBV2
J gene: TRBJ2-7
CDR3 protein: CASSIQARGDEQYF

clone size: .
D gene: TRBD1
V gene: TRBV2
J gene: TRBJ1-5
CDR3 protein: CASSAGTGGGQPQHF

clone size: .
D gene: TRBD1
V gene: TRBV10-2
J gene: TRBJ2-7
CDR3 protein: CASSESGTVYEQYF

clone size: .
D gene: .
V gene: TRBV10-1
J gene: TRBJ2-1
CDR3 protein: CASSELGEQFF

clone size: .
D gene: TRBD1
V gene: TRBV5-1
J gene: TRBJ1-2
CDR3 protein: CASSPSSTGAPGYTF

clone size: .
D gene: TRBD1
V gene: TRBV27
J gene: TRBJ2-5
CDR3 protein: CASSSGQGSRETQYF

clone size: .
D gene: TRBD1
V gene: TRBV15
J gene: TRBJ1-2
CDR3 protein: CATSRASLMGTGLAF

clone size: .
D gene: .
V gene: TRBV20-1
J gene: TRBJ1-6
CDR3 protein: CSASIAGWQSPLHF

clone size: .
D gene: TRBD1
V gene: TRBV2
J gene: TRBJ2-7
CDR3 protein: CASSGQGAREQYF

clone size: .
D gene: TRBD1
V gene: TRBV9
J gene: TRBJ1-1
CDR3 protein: CASSEGTGVMNTEAFF

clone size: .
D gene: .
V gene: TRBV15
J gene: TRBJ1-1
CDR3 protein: CATSRGDLPNTEAFF

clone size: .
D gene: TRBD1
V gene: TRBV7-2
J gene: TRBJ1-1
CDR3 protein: CASSLAQGTGYTEAFF

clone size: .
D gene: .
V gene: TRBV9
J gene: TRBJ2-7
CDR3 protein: CASSVAAGQNYEQYF

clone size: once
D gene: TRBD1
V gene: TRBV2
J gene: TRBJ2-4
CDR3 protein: CASRGDSPLQYF

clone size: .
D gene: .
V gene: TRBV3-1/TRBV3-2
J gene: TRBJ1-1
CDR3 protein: CASSFESEAFF

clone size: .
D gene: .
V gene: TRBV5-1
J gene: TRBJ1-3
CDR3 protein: CASSFDSYSGNTIYF

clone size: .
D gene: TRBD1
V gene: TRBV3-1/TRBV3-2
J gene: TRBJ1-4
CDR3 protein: CASSLGQGGIEKLFF

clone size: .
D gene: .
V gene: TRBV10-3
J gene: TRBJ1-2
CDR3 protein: CAIRGDEYGYTF

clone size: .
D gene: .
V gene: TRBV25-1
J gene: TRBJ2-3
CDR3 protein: CASKEDTATDTQYF

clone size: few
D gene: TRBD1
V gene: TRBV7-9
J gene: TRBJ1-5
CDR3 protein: CASSRQGSQPQHF

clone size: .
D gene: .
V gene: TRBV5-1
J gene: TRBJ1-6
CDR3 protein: CASSSQGPPNSPLHF

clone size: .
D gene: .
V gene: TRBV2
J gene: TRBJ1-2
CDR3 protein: CASTVEAAGGYTF

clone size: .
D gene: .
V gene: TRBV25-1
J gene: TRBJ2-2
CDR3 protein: CASRRQTGELFF

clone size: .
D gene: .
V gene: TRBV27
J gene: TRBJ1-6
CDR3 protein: CASSLSPRTGNSPLHF

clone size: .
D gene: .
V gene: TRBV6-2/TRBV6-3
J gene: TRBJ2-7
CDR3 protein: CASSRGSVEGYEQYF

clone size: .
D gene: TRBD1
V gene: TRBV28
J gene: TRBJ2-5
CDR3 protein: CASSLTGTGGAQYF

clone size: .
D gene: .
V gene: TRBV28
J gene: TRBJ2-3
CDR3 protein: CASSPGGASTDTQYF

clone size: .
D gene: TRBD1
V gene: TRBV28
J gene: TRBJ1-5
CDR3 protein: CASNPRGRVNQPQHF

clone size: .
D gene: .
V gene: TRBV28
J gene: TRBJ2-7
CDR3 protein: CASSPTDPRGKNEQYF

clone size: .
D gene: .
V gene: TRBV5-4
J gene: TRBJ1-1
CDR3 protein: CASSLDEGAGTEAFF

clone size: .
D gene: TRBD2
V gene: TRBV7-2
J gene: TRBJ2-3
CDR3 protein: CASSLRLAASTDTQYF

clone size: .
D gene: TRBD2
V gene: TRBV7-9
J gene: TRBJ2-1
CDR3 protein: CASSPGGTSGRGFF

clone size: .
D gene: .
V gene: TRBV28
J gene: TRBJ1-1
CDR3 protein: CASSLQNTEAFF

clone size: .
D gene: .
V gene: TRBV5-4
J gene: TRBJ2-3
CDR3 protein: CASSEDSYTDTQYF

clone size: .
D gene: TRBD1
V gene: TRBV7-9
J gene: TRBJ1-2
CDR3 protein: CASSLVGDRAGYTF

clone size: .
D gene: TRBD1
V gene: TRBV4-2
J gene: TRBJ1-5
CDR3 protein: CASSQESGGGQPQHF

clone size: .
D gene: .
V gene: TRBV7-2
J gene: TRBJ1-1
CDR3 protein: CASSLGERREAFF

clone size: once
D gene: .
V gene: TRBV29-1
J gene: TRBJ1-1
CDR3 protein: CSVGPATGTEAFF

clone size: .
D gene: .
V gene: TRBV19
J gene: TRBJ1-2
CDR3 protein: CASSRTTVTTNYGYTF

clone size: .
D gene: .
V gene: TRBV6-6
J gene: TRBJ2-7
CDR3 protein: CASTPGRQFSYEQYF

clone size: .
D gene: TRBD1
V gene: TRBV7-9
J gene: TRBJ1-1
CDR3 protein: CASSPQGAAEAFF

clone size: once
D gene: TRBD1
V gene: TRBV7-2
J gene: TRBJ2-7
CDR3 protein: CASSPRTGGGYEQYF

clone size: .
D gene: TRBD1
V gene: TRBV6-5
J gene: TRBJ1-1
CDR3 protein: CASSYPGTGRNTEAFF